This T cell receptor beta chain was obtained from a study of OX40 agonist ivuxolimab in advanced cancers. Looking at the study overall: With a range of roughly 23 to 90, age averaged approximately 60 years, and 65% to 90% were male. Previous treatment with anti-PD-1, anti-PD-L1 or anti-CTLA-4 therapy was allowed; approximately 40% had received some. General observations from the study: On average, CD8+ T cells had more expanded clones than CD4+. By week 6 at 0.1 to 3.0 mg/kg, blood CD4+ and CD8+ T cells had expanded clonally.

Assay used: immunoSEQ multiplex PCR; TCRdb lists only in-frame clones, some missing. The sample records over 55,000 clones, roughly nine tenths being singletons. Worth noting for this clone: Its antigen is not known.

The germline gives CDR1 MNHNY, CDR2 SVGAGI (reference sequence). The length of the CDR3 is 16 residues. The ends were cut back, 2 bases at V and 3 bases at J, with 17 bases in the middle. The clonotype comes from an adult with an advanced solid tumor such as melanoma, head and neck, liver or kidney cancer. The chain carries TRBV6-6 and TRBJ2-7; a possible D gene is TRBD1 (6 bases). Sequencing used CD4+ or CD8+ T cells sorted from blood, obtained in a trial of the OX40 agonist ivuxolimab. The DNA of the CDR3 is TGTGCCAGCAGTTACAAGGGCAGGGGTTTTATCTACGAGCAGTACTTC. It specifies CASSYKGRGFIYEQYF.